The T cell receptor (beta chain) under discussion was sequenced for a study of T cell changes during pregnancy in multiple sclerosis. Generated by immunoSEQ multiplex PCR, the TCRdb table keeps only in-frame clones and is missing some. This sample has fewer than 70,000 clones, with roughly nine tenths found just once. With V trimmed by 0 bases and J by 4 bases, 1 base remained unmatched. Germline V CDR1 and CDR2: SGDLS, YYNGEE. The CDR3 consists of 14 residues. This specimen consisted of peripheral blood, obtained in the first trimester of pregnancy. The clonotype comes from a female donor with multiple sclerosis, enrolled in a pregnancy study. The chain combines TRBV9 with TRBJ2-7; TRBD2 matches 10 bases. The CDR3 here is CASSVDSGRYEQYF. The CDR3 DNA is TGTGCCAGCAGCGTAGATAGCGGGAGGTACGAGCAGTACTTC. Using reference TRBV9 and TRBJ2-7 for the parts outside the CDR3, the full variable domain is DSGVTQTPKHLITATGQRVTLRCSPRSGDLSVYWYQQSLDQGLQFLIQYYNGEERAKGNILERFSAQQFPDLHSELNLSSLELGDSALYFCASSVDSGRYEQYFGPGTRLTVT.